The present TCR beta chain was sequenced within a study of control samples from healthy donors and cancer patients. Only in-frame clones appear in the TCRdb table, and some are missing; sequencing was by immunoSEQ multiplex PCR. The sample consists of 150,000 to 200,000 clones, approximately 94% of them appearing once. This clone has only a few counts. The CDR3 loop spans 13 amino acids. Trimming pared 0 bases from V and 9 bases from J, leaving 12 bases between. The V gene's germline CDR1 is WNHNN and CDR2 SYGVQD (reference sequence). This TCR derives from a young woman in good health. Sequencing was performed on blood. The chain employs TRBV10-1 and TRBJ2-7; no definite D call. The CDR3 region has the DNA TGCGCCAGCAGTGAGTCCCTGCCTGTTGGGCAGTACTTC. Protein: CASSESLPVGQYF.